Listed below are T cell receptor beta chains from one sample, sequenced in a study of OX40 agonist ivuxolimab in advanced cancers. Assay used: immunoSEQ multiplex PCR; TCRdb lists only in-frame clones, some missing. This sample has around 150,000 clones, with just over 90% found just once. The sequencing here drew on CD4+ or CD8+ T cells sorted from blood, taken in a trial of the OX40 agonist ivuxolimab. These TCRs come from an adult with an advanced solid tumor such as melanoma, head and neck, liver or kidney cancer. CDR3s include the opening cysteine and the closing phenylalanine or tryptophan. Each record gives: CDR3 protein, CDR3 DNA, D gene, clone size, J gene, V gene. D genes are given only for firm matches. Rows give clone size only sometimes, using once, few, many, or a class for an expanded clone.

CASSFSGVGNYGYTF TGTGCCAGCAGCTTCAGTGGGGTGGGTAACTATGGCTACACCTTC . . TRBJ1-2 TRBV5-4
CASSYGTLNYEQYF TGTGCCAGCAGCTACGGGACACTCAATTACGAGCAGTACTTC . . TRBJ2-7 TRBV13
CASSPGEYEQYF TGTGCCAGCAGCCCAGGGGAGTACGAGCAGTACTTC . . TRBJ2-7 TRBV9
CASRADRFFTLTEAFF TGTGCCAGCAGAGCGGACAGATTTTTCACACTCACTGAAGCTTTCTTT . . TRBJ1-1 TRBV6-6
CASSYGGSRSSYEQYF TGTGCCAGCAGTTACGGGGGTAGTCGAAGCTCCTACGAGCAGTACTTC . . TRBJ2-7 TRBV6-5
CASSPGTGEGNTGELFF TGCGCCAGCAGCCCAGGCACGGGGGAGGGTAACACCGGGGAGCTGTTTTTT TRBD2 . TRBJ2-2 TRBV4-1
CASSLAAGFPYEQYF TGTGCCAGCAGCTTAGCGGCGGGATTCCCCTACGAGCAGTACTTC . . TRBJ2-7 TRBV7-6
CASSLKETQYF TGCGCCAGCAGCTTGAAAGAGACCCAGTACTTC . . TRBJ2-5 TRBV5-1
CASSKSGTDSGNTIYF TGTGCCAGTAGTAAATCCGGGACGGACTCTGGAAACACCATATATTTT . once TRBJ1-3 TRBV19
CASSPGQGPNTEAFF TGCGCCAGCAGCCCGGGACAGGGGCCGAACACTGAAGCTTTCTTT TRBD1 . TRBJ1-1 TRBV4-1
CASSPIPSTGPGELFF TGTGCCAGCAGTCCCATCCCCTCCACAGGGCCCGGGGAGCTGTTTTTT . . TRBJ2-2 TRBV11-2
CASSFGQGNGEALF . . . TRBJ1-1 TRBV9
CASSSGQGLWDGYTF TGTGCCAGCAGCTCCGGACAGGGCCTTTGGGATGGCTACACCTTC TRBD1 . TRBJ1-2 TRBV7-8